This T cell receptor (beta chain) was sequenced for a study of control samples from healthy donors and cancer patients. The CDR3 runs to 14 residues. Per the germline V gene, CDR1 is MDHEN and CDR2 is SYDVKM. J lost 4 bases, V lost 5 bases, and 4 bases had no gene match. The table came from immunoSEQ multiplex PCR; TCRdb's copy has only in-frame clones and leaves some out. The sample records 150,000 to 200,000 clones, 85% to 90% being singletons. The sequenced sample consisted of blood. The clonotype comes from a woman aged 45-65 years in good health. The rearrangement joins TRBV28 to TRBJ2-2; 7 nucleotides agree with TRBD1. The CDR3 here is CASSNRGRTGELFF. CDR3 in DNA: TGTGCCAGCAGTAACAGGGGACGCACCGGGGAGCTGTTTTTT.